This note documents a single T cell receptor (beta chain) sequence. Antigen unknown. The data belong to a study of post-analysis software for immune sequencing data. Across the whole study: Included courses were relapsing-remitting and secondary progressive multiple sclerosis; progressive-relapsing multiple sclerosis was also included. Whole-study results and caveats: The F measure placed samples prepared in the same batch into strongly shared clusters. A few TRBV segments appeared more often in patients than in controls, and TRBV5-6, TRBV5-1 and TRBV20-1 were among these.

This CDR3 comprises 13 residues. Germline V gives CDR1 PRHDT, CDR2 FYEKMQ (reference sequence). Between the trimmed V and J ends, which lost 5 bases and 0 bases, there was a span of 6 bases. Unique molecular identifiers were built into the TCR beta cDNA libraries. A population of roughly 0.95 to 10 million T cells gave rise to about 500,000 cDNA molecules. TCRdb re-analysed the PCR reads in MiXCR, keeping a single row per CDR3 protein. The table lists 500,000 to 600,000 distinct CDR3 sequences, roughly 46% of them singletons. The TCR was taken from a girl between 10 and 17 years old with multiple sclerosis. The gene calls are TRBV13 and TRBJ2-3; D ambiguous. Sample: blood. The CDR3, as DNA: TGTGCCAGCAGCATCTATAGCACAGATACGCAGTATTTT. Its protein is CASSIYSTDTQYF.